Below, 27 T cell receptor beta chains from the same sample are listed, as sequenced in a study of CD8 T cells in ankylosing spondylitis. TCRdb analysed the 5' RACE reads with MiXCR anew, one entry per CDR3 protein. The sample includes tens of thousands of distinct CDR3 sequences, approximately 5% of them seen just once. Sequenced: blood, either unsorted or a sorted T cell fraction (not recorded which). Source of these receptors: a male donor with ankylosing spondylitis or in good health (not recorded which).

This clonotype has ten or more counts. V gene TRBV7-9 combines with J gene TRBJ2-7; D is ambiguous. The CDR3 has 15 amino acids. Germline V gives CDR1 SEHNR, CDR2 FQNEAQ (reference sequence). V was clipped by 3 bases and J by 0 bases, with 12 bases between them. Here the CDR3 reads CASSFGPANSYEQYF. The CDR3 DNA follows: TGTGCCAGCAGCTTTGGACCGGCAAACTCCTACGAGCAGTACTTC.

Many counts were recorded for this clonotype. The V gene is TRBV9, the J gene TRBJ1-2; maybe TRBD1 (5 bases). CDR3 length equals 13 residues. The V and J ends lost 5 bases and 1 base respectively, with 9 bases between them. The V gene's germline CDR1 is SGDLS and CDR2 YYNGEE. The CDR3 loop is CASSPDSNYGYTF. CDR3 bases: TGTGCCAGCAGTCCAGACAGTAACTATGGCTACACCTTC. The complete variable domain, with remaining parts taken from reference TRBV9 and TRBJ1-2, reads DSGVTQTPKHLITATGQRVTLRCSPRSGDLSVYWYQQSLDQGLQFLIQYYNGEERAKGNILERFSAQQFPDLHSELNLSSLELGDSALYFCASSPDSNYGYTFGSGTRLTVV.

This clonotype has ten or more counts. The rearrangement uses TRBV7-2 and TRBJ2-7; weak D call: TRBD1 (5 bases). The CDR3 runs to 15 residues. Per germline, CDR1 SGHTA and CDR2 FQGNSA. V was clipped by 5 bases and J by 3 bases, with 17 bases between them. Here the CDR3 DNA reads TGTGCCAGCAGCAATTCGAGACAGAATCTCTACGAGCAGTACTTC. This codes for CASSNSRQNLYEQYF. Drawing the rest from reference TRBV7-2 and TRBJ2-7, the complete variable domain is GAGVSQSPSNKVTEKGKDVELRCDPISGHTALYWYRQSLGQGLEFLIYFQGNSAPDKSGLPSDRFSAERTGGSVSTLTIQRTQQEDSAVYLCASSNSRQNLYEQYFGPGTRLTVT.

In this sample, this clonotype turned up many times. The V and J genes are TRBV29-1 and TRBJ2-7; TRBD1 agrees at 11 bases. With V trimmed by 7 bases and J by 1 base, 6 bases remained unmatched. This CDR3 has 14 amino acids. Germline CDR1 reads SQVTM; CDR2 reads ANQGSEA. The CDR3 DNA follows: TGCAGCGCCATGGACAGGGGGCTTTCCTACGAGCAGTACTTC. This translates into CSAMDRGLSYEQYF.

J is TRBJ2-1 and V is TRBV7-9; a weak D match, TRBD2 (5 bases). The CDR3 covers 13 residues. V lost 5 bases to trimming and J lost 10 bases, with 15 bases between them. CDR1 is SEHNR, CDR2 FQNEAQ, per germline (reference sequence). Written as DNA, the CDR3 is TGTGCCAGCAGCCTGACTGGACTCGGCGAGCAGTTCTTC. Amino acid sequence: CASSLTGLGEQFF.

J is TRBJ1-1 and V is TRBV20-1, with D hard to call. CDR1 is DFQATT and CDR2 is SNEGSKA in the germline V gene (reference sequence). V was cut by 1 base and J by 0 bases, with 9 bases left in between. This CDR3 is 14 amino acids long. This CDR3 is CSARGVAMNTEAFF. Here the CDR3 DNA reads TGCAGTGCTAGAGGGGTGGCTATGAACACTGAAGCTTTCTTT.

A remark on this clonotype: A much more abundant neighbour one base away suggests this may be a read error. This chain joins TRBV2 and TRBJ2-7, with 8 bases matching TRBD2. Germline V gene data show CDR1 as SNHLY and CDR2 as FYNNEI. This CDR3 comprises 13 residues. V lost 6 bases to trimming and J lost 5 bases; unmatched junction nucleotides: 6. The CDR3 protein is CASSLSGAHEQYF. CDR3 nucleotide sequence: TGTGCCAGCAGCCTTAGCGGGGCCCACGAGCAGTACTTC.

This clonotype was found many times. The chain combines TRBV28 with TRBJ2-1, with 10 bases that match TRBD1. Germline CDR1 is MDHEN and CDR2 is SYDVKM. The CDR3 is 15 residues long. The ends lost 7 bases at V and 0 bases at J; junction bases unmatched: 3. CDR3 coding DNA: TGTGCCAGCAAAAGGACAGGGGGCTCCTACAATGAGCAGTTCTTC. The encoded protein is CASKRTGGSYNEQFF.

This clonotype has ten or more counts. This chain links TRBV5-1 with TRBJ2-4, with 7 bases identical to TRBD1. Germline CDR1 reads SGHRS; CDR2 reads YFSETQ. V shed 4 bases and J 7 bases; nucleotides not matched to a gene: 8. The CDR3 runs 14 residues. The CDR3 DNA follows: TGCGCCAGCAGCCCACCAACAGGGGAGAACATTCAGTACTTC. Its translation: CASSPPTGENIQYF.

This clonotype was seen repeatedly, ten times or more. V is TRBV10-3 and J is TRBJ2-2; no definite D call. The germline V gene has CDR1 ENHRY and CDR2 SYGVKD. The CDR3 sequence is 15 residues long. Trimming removed 2 bases from V and 0 bases from J, with 7 bases in between. The CDR3 reads CAISEDSANTGELFF. The CDR3 DNA is TGTGCCATCAGTGAGGATTCAGCGAACACCGGGGAGCTGTTTTTT.

This clonotype is medium-sized within its sample. The rearrangement links TRBV7-8 to TRBJ2-1, with 7 bases lining up with TRBD1. Germline CDR1 SGHVS, CDR2 FQNEAQ. The CDR3 contains 16 residues. With 5 bases clipped from V and 0 bases from J, the junction kept 7 bases outside the gene matches. The CDR3 bases are TGTGCCAGCAGCCAAACACAGGGGAGCTCCTACAATGAGCAGTTCTTC. This encodes CASSQTQGSSYNEQFF.

This clonotype has a count of ten or more. One junction end does not reproduce the germline sequence, and a read error may be involved. This chain links TRBV20-1 with TRBJ1-2; unclear D gene. The germline CDR1 and CDR2 sequences are DFQATT and SNEGSKA (reference sequence). CDR3 length: 12 residues. The CDR3 loop reads CSARGAANGCTF. The CDR3 DNA reads as TGCAGTGCTAGAGGGGCTGCTAATGGCTGCACCTTC.

This clonotype was detected ten times or more. This chain connects TRBV5-1 to TRBJ1-1; D remains unclear. The CDR3 runs to 13 residues. Germline CDR1 and CDR2: SGHRS and YFSETQ. V lost 2 bases and J 7 bases, leaving 12 bases between the germline ends. CDR3 sequence: CASSFTGEYEAFF. The DNA for the CDR3 is TGCGCCAGCAGCTTCACGGGAGAATATGAAGCTTTCTTT.

This clonotype has a count of ten or more. V and J are TRBV6-2 or TRBV6-3 and TRBJ1-1; TRBD1 might be the D (5 bases). The V gene's germline CDR1 is MNHEY and CDR2 SVGEGT. The V end was cut by 4 bases, the J end by 2 bases, with 14 bases between. The CDR3 is made up of 15 amino acids. DNA for the CDR3: TGTGCCAGCAGTTCTCAGAACCGGGACAACACTGAAGCTTTCTTT. Its translation: CASSSQNRDNTEAFF.

This clonotype has ten or more counts. The chain couples TRBV20-1 to TRBJ2-3; D not resolved. V gave up 6 bases and J gave up 0 bases, with 10 bases separating them. The CDR3 is made up of 13 amino acids. From germline, CDR1 is DFQATT and CDR2 SNEGSKA (reference sequence). The CDR3 DNA sequence: TGCAGTGCGTGGTCCGGGAGCACAGATACGCAGTATTTT. It encodes CSAWSGSTDTQYF.

The table lists this clonotype with many counts. CDR3 sequence reads: CASSLASLAGGFSNEQFF. As DNA, the CDR3 is TGCGCCAGCAGCTTGGCTTCGCTAGCGGGGGGGTTTAGTAATGAGCAGTTCTTC. This chain links TRBV5-1 with TRBJ2-1; 12 nucleotides align to TRBD2. The ends lost 0 bases at V and 7 bases at J; junction bases unmatched: 11. Germline values: CDR1 SGHRS, CDR2 YFSETQ. The CDR3 runs to 18 residues.

This clonotype occurred many times. This chain joins TRBV20-1 and TRBJ1-5; D not resolved. The length of the CDR3 is 16 residues. The germline V and J ends were trimmed by 0 bases and 3 bases, with 15 bases remaining between them. Germline V gene sequence: CDR1 DFQATT, CDR2 SNEGSKA (reference sequence). The CDR3 loop is CSARDASRAANQPQHF. In nucleotides, the CDR3 is TGCAGTGCTAGAGATGCCTCTAGGGCGGCCAATCAGCCCCAGCATTTT.

This clonotype has only a few counts. Sequence at one end of the junction differs from germline and may be a read error. CDR3: CCARPSGGFWANVLTF. CDR3 DNA: TGCTGTGCTAGGCCTAGCGGGGGTTTCTGGGCCAACGTCCTGACTTTC. V is TRBV20-1 and J is TRBJ2-6, with TRBD2 identical over 10 bases. Germline values: CDR1 DFQATT, CDR2 SNEGSKA (reference sequence). The CDR3 is 16 residues long.

This clonotype has ten or more counts. The V and J genes are TRBV5-1 and TRBJ1-1; TRBD1 aligns across 9 bases. The trim removed 2 bases at V and 4 bases at J, leaving 15 bases unmatched. Germline CDR1 reads SGHRS; CDR2 reads YFSETQ. The length of the CDR3 is 18 residues. CDR3 sequence (DNA): TGCGCCAGCAGCTTAAGCGATGGGACAGGGAAGAGGAGCACTGAAGCTTTCTTT. Translating gives CASSLSDGTGKRSTEAFF.

This clonotype was seen repeatedly, ten times or more. J is TRBJ2-7 and V is TRBV29-1, with D maybe TRBD2 (5 bases). The V end was cut by 7 bases, the J end by 0 bases, with 13 bases between. The CDR3 has 13 amino acids. Germline V gene sequence: CDR1 SQVTM, CDR2 ANQGSEA. This CDR3 reads CSARDPGSYEQYF. The CDR3 DNA reads TGCAGCGCCCGGGATCCGGGCTCCTACGAGCAGTACTTC.

This clonotype showed up many times. The chain uses TRBV24-1 and TRBJ1-2; 12 bases agree with TRBD1. Germline CDR1 is KGHDR and CDR2 is SFDVKD. There are 13 residues in the CDR3. Trimming at V came to 12 bases and at J to 4 bases, leaving 5 bases not matched to a gene. CDR3 residues: CAVGTGGGYGYTF. The CDR3 bases are TGTGCCGTCGGGACAGGGGGCGGCTATGGCTACACCTTC.

This clonotype showed up many times. V and J are TRBV19 and TRBJ1-1, with a weak D call TRBD1 (5 bases). V was trimmed by 6 bases and J by 0 bases, leaving 14 bases between them. CDR3 size: 15 residues. From germline, CDR1 is LNHDA and CDR2 SQIVND (reference sequence). The CDR3 DNA reads as TGTGCCAGTAGCGCAGGGAGAGGGGTGAACACTGAAGCTTTCTTT. Translating gives CASSAGRGVNTEAFF.

This clonotype was observed at least ten times. The genes are TRBV3-1 and TRBJ2-1; D uncertain. The V end was cut by 2 bases, the J end by 9 bases, with 8 bases between. This CDR3 is built from 12 residues. Germline CDR1 and CDR2: LGHDT and YNNKEL (reference sequence). The CDR3 region has the DNA TGTGCCAGCAGCCAAAACGGCGGTGAGCAGTTCTTC. This encodes CASSQNGGEQFF.

In its sample, this clonotype was seen many times. The rearrangement joins TRBV28 to TRBJ2-3, with TRBD2 matching 10 bases. The CDR3 runs 16 residues. V shed 6 bases and J 2 bases; nucleotides not matched to a gene: 8. From germline, CDR1 is MDHEN and CDR2 SYDVKM. For the CDR3, the DNA is TGTGCCAGCAGAAGCGGACTAGCGGCATACACAGATACGCAGTATTTT. It is translated as CASRSGLAAYTDTQYF.

This clonotype was observed at least ten times. For the CDR3, the DNA is TGCAGTGCTAGAGCGCGAGGAATGGACACTGAAGCTTTCTTT. Its translation: CSARARGMDTEAFF. The chain links TRBV20-1 to TRBJ1-1; D not resolved. Germline CDR1 and CDR2: DFQATT and SNEGSKA (reference sequence). V lost 1 base to trimming and J lost 3 bases, with 12 bases between them. The CDR3 loop spans 14 amino acids.

This clonotype was counted many times. The gene calls are TRBV10-3 and TRBJ2-2; D unclear. V was pared by 0 bases and J by 5 bases, with 7 bases between. The V gene's germline CDR1 is ENHRY and CDR2 SYGVKD. This CDR3 comprises 14 residues. The CDR3 loop is CAISESTVTGELFF. The CDR3 DNA is TGTGCCATCAGTGAGTCCACGGTTACCGGGGAGCTGTTTTTT.

In this sample, this clonotype turned up many times. The genes are TRBV5-1 and TRBJ1-5; D possibly corresponds to TRBD1 (6 bases). Germline CDR1 SGHRS, CDR2 YFSETQ. V lost 5 bases and J lost 0, with 12 bases in between. The CDR3 is 15 residues long. In DNA form, the CDR3 reads TGCGCCAGCAGGGCAGGGGAGTATAGCAATCAGCCCCAGCATTTT. Its translation: CASRAGEYSNQPQHF.